The 26 T cell receptor beta chains presented below share a single source sample, sequenced in a study of T-cell memory formation after mild COVID-19. TCRdb re-called the 5' RACE reads through MiXCR, storing one row per CDR3 protein. The repertoire includes a few hundred thousand distinct CDR3 sequences, around 21% of them detected once, and approximately 13% sits in the top ten. The sample consisted of PBMCs or a T cell subset sorted from them (not recorded which). Receptor source: an adult woman who had mild COVID-19 (a few samples of this study predate the infection). Cell type and time point are not known.

The chain joins TRBV4-1 to TRBJ2-7, with 12 bases aligning to TRBD1. Germline CDR1 MGHRA, CDR2 YSYEKL. The CDR3 contains 16 residues. The trim removed 3 bases at V and 3 bases at J, leaving 6 bases unmatched. The CDR3 DNA reads TGCGCCAGCAGCCACCCCGGGACAGGGGGCCTCTACGAGCAGTACTTC. This translates into CASSHPGTGGLYEQYF.

This sequence joins TRBV5-5 and TRBJ1-3, with 7 bases matching TRBD1. The CDR3 spans 16 residues. The ends lost 4 bases at V and 0 bases at J; junction bases unmatched: 7. CDR1 is SGHKS, CDR2 YYEKEE, per germline (reference sequence). CDR3 nucleotides: TGTGCCAGCAGCCCTTGGGGGGACAGCTCTGGAAACACCATATATTTT. Translation gives CASSPWGDSSGNTIYF.

The chain employs TRBV12-3 or TRBV12-4 and TRBJ2-1; D not resolved. The CDR3 contains 16 residues. V gave up 3 bases and J gave up 4 bases, with 16 bases separating them. The CDR3 is CASSFNPLITYNEQFF. CDR3 in DNA: TGTGCCAGCAGTTTTAATCCCCTTATCACTTACAATGAGCAGTTCTTC.

This clonotype came up a few times. DNA for the CDR3: TGCAGCGCCGTGCGGGACGGAGAGACCCAGTACTTC. This codes for CSAVRDGETQYF. The chain employs TRBV29-1 and TRBJ2-5, with D possibly being TRBD2 (6 bases). This CDR3 is 12 amino acids long. Trimming left V 7 bases short and J 4 bases short, with 13 bases between. Germline V gene sequence: CDR1 SQVTM, CDR2 ANQGSEA.

The gene calls are TRBV19 and TRBJ2-7; D ambiguous. With 5 bases removed from V and 3 bases from J, the gap between germline ends came to 17 bases. The germline V gene encodes CDR1 LNHDA and CDR2 SQIVND (reference sequence). The CDR3 consists of 15 residues. This chain's CDR3 is CASSHLAESGYEQYF. The CDR3 DNA sequence: TGTGCCAGTAGTCACTTGGCGGAGTCGGGCTACGAGCAGTACTTC.

In its sample, this clonotype was seen a few times. The gene calls are TRBV12-3 or TRBV12-4 and TRBJ2-3; TRBD2 agrees at 7 bases. V lost 0 bases, J lost 4 bases, and 10 bases stayed unmatched. The CDR3 length is 17 residues. This chain's CDR3 is CASSLAGGSGVSDTQYF. In nucleotides, the CDR3 is TGTGCCAGCAGTTTAGCGGGGGGGAGTGGGGTTTCAGATACGCAGTATTTT.

The chain carries TRBV7-3 and TRBJ1-2; D is unresolved. V was shortened by 5 bases and J by 6 bases, with 10 bases between the two germline ends. The length of the CDR3 is 12 residues. CDR1 is SGHTA and CDR2 is FQGTGA in the germline V gene. The CDR3 nucleotides are TGTGCCAGCAGCCAGGATGGGGATGGCTACACCTTC. This encodes CASSQDGDGYTF. Based on the CDR3 plus reference TRBV7-3 and TRBJ1-2, the full variable domain is GAGVSQTPSNKVTEKGKYVELRCDPISGHTALYWYRQSLGQGPEFLIYFQGTGAADDSGLPNDRFFAVRPEGSVSTLKIQRTERGDSAVYLCASSQDGDGYTFGSGTRLTVV.

The chain combines TRBV30 with TRBJ2-7; D unresolved. Per germline, CDR1 GTSNPN and CDR2 SVGIG (reference sequence). This CDR3 contains 13 residues. V lost 1 base, J lost 0 bases, and 7 bases lay in between. CDR3 coding DNA: TGTGCCTGGAGTGGTGGCAACTCCTACGAGCAGTACTTC. It translates to CAWSGGNSYEQYF.

This clonotype has a single count. The J gene is TRBJ2-5, the V gene TRBV7-9; tentative D call: TRBD1 (6 bases). Germline loops: CDR1 SEHNR, CDR2 FQNEAQ (reference sequence). CDR3 length equals 13 residues. Trimming stripped 8 bases from V and 0 bases from J, with 10 bases between. CDR3 in DNA: TGTGCCAGCGGGGGCGCGTACCAAGAGACCCAGTACTTC. Translated: CASGGAYQETQYF. The whole variable domain, remainder taken from reference TRBV7-9 and TRBJ2-5, is DTGVSQNPRHKITKRGQNVTFRCDPISEHNRLYWYRQTLGQGPEFLTYFQNEAQLEKSRLLSDRFSAERPKGSFSTLEIQRTEQGDSAMYLCASGGAYQETQYFGPGTRLLVL.

Regarding this clonotype: Just one base apart from a much larger clone, this may be a read error. This chain links TRBV2 with TRBJ2-1; 14 nucleotides match TRBD2. Germline CDR1 is SNHLY and CDR2 is FYNNEI. The CDR3 spans 14 residues. The junction had 1 base not matched to a gene; V was cut back by 6 bases and J by 6 bases. The CDR3 bases are TGTGCCAGCAGGGGACTAGCGGGGGTCAATGAGCAGTTCTTC. Its translation is CASRGLAGVNEQFF.

This clonotype appeared a few times. V usage is TRBV24-1 and J usage is TRBJ2-1, with a tentative D call TRBD2 (6 bases). The CDR3 is 15 amino acids. The V gene's germline CDR1 is KGHDR and CDR2 SFDVKD. Trimming removed 7 bases at V and 6 bases at J, with 18 bases between. CDR3 sequence reads: CATSNREPARNEQFF. CDR3 bases: TGTGCCACCAGCAATCGGGAGCCGGCCCGCAATGAGCAGTTCTTC.

This clonotype has a handful of counts. The V and J genes are TRBV18 and TRBJ2-7, with D maybe TRBD1 (7 bases). V dropped 3 bases and J dropped 0 bases, with 21 bases sitting between them. The CDR3 length is 18 residues. From germline, CDR1 is KGHSH and CDR2 LQKENI. CDR3 sequence (DNA): TGTGCCAGCTCACCTCCCCGGACAGGCAAGGGAGGCTCCTACGAGCAGTACTTC. Translating it yields CASSPPRTGKGGSYEQYF.

This clonotype was seen more than once but under ten times. The chain joins TRBV18 to TRBJ2-1; 8 nucleotides line up with TRBD2. V shed 2 bases, J shed 10 bases, and the junction held 4 bases outside the gene matches. This CDR3 contains 13 residues. Germline assignment: CDR1 KGHSH and CDR2 LQKENI. CDR3 DNA: TGTGCCAGCTCACCAAGGGGACTAGAGGAGCAGTTCTTC. The encoded protein is CASSPRGLEEQFF.

The chain combines TRBV5-1 with TRBJ2-3; 9 bases fit TRBD1. J lost 0 bases, V lost 5 bases, and 16 bases had no gene match. This CDR3 has 19 amino acids. Germline V CDR1 and CDR2: SGHRS, YFSETQ. CDR3 in amino acids: CASSTGSRGTGLSTDTQYF. In DNA, the CDR3 is TGCGCCAGCAGTACTGGTTCAAGGGGGACAGGGCTTAGCACAGATACGCAGTATTTT. Together with reference TRBV5-1 and TRBJ2-3, the CDR3 gives the full variable domain: KAGVTQTPRYLIKTRGQQVTLSCSPISGHRSVSWYQQTPGQGLQFLFEYFSETQRNKGNFPGRFSGRQFSNSRSEMNVSTLELGDSALYLCASSTGSRGTGLSTDTQYFGPGTRLTVL.

This clonotype was recorded a few times. This rearrangement joins TRBV12-3 or TRBV12-4 to TRBJ1-1, with TRBD1 matching over 7 bases. The CDR3 is 14 amino acids. V shed 5 bases, J shed 2 bases, and the junction held 5 bases outside the gene matches. CDR3 amino acids: CASSGTAQNTEAFF. The CDR3 nucleotides are TGTGCCAGCAGTGGGACAGCGCAAAACACTGAAGCTTTCTTT.

This clonotype was detected only a few times. The chain employs TRBV7-6 and TRBJ2-7; D is uncertain. V dropped 1 base and J dropped 3 bases, with 7 bases sitting between them. The germline gives CDR1 SGHVS, CDR2 FNYEAQ. There are 13 residues in the CDR3. The CDR3 DNA follows: TGTGCCAGCAGCTTAGGACCGATCTACGAGCAGTACTTC. Translating gives CASSLGPIYEQYF.

This chain joins TRBV5-6 and TRBJ2-3, with D unresolved. This CDR3 region has 13 residues. V was trimmed by 4 bases and J by 6 bases, leaving 12 bases between them. Germline V gene lookup returns CDR1 SGHDT and CDR2 YYEEEE. The CDR3 region has the DNA TGTGCCAGCAGCGCGGTACAAAGGGATACGCAGTATTTT. It codes for CASSAVQRDTQYF.

The chain carries TRBV2 and TRBJ2-7; D is unresolved. This CDR3 is 12 amino acids long. V was trimmed by 10 bases and J by 1 base, leaving 11 bases between them. Germline V gene data show CDR1 as SNHLY and CDR2 as FYNNEI. Written as DNA, the CDR3 is TGTGCCAACTCACAGTTTTCCTACGAGCAGTACTTC. Its translation is CANSQFSYEQYF.

This clonotype was picked up many times. The chain recombines TRBV7-9 with TRBJ2-7; 8 nucleotides agree with TRBD1. The CDR3 is 14 residues long. After removal of 4 bases from V and 3 bases from J, the junction contained 5 bases not matched to a gene. CDR1 SEHNR and CDR2 FQNEAQ come from the germline V gene (reference sequence). The CDR3 reads CASSSRDRSYEQYF. The DNA for the CDR3 is TGTGCCAGCAGCTCCCGGGACAGGAGCTACGAGCAGTACTTC. The full variable domain, its missing parts supplied by reference TRBV7-9 and TRBJ2-7, is DTGVSQNPRHKITKRGQNVTFRCDPISEHNRLYWYRQTLGQGPEFLTYFQNEAQLEKSRLLSDRFSAERPKGSFSTLEIQRTEQGDSAMYLCASSSRDRSYEQYFGPGTRLTVT.

This chain connects TRBV11-2 to TRBJ2-7; 8 positions agree with TRBD2. This CDR3 spans 16 amino acids. V trimming: 1 base; J trimming: 3 bases; junction bases outside the gene matches: 8. Germline V CDR1 and CDR2: SGHAT, FQNNGV. CDR3 residues: CASSLVTSGPNYEQYF. CDR3 nucleotides: TGTGCCAGCAGCTTAGTTACTAGCGGACCCAACTACGAGCAGTACTTC.

This chain connects TRBV12-3 or TRBV12-4 to TRBJ1-5, with D possibly TRBD1 on 6 matching bases. The V end lost 4 bases, the J end lost 2 bases, and 18 bases lay between the germline ends. The CDR3 has 17 amino acids. CDR3 region: CASSYPLKGVGNQPQHF. Written as DNA, the CDR3 is TGTGCCAGCAGTTACCCACTCAAGGGGGTTGGCAATCAGCCCCAGCATTTT.

The chain has TRBV12-5 and TRBJ2-1; 16 bases line up with TRBD2. The CDR3 is 18 residues long. The germline V gene encodes CDR1 LGHNT and CDR2 FRNRAP. The J segment lost 6 bases and the V segment lost 5 bases, leaving 10 bases of the junction unmatched. The CDR3 coding sequence is TGTGCTAGTGGTGTGGGACTAGCGGGAGGGCCTAGGATCAATGAGCAGTTCTTC. It yields the protein CASGVGLAGGPRINEQFF.

The rearrangement uses TRBV7-2 and TRBJ2-3; TRBD2 might be the D (5 bases). The CDR3 is made up of 14 amino acids. V shed 2 bases and J shed 2 bases, with 8 bases lying between them. Germline-derived CDR1 and CDR2 are SGHTA and FQGNSA. The CDR3 is CASSLRTATDTQYF. The DNA of the CDR3 is TGTGCCAGCAGCTTACGGACTGCCACAGATACGCAGTATTTT.

CDR3 in amino acids: CASSLLRDINEQFF. In DNA, the CDR3 is TGTGCCAGCAGTTTGCTCCGGGACATAAATGAGCAGTTCTTC. The chain recombines TRBV6-5 with TRBJ2-1; D perhaps matches TRBD1 (6 bases). V lost 4 bases to trimming and J lost 7 bases, with 14 bases between them. This CDR3 has 14 amino acids. Germline CDR1 and CDR2: MNHEY and SVGAGI.

Only one count was recorded for this clonotype. The chain recombines TRBV9 with TRBJ2-7; 14 bases are shared with TRBD2. Germline V lookup: CDR1 SGDLS, CDR2 YYNGEE. The CDR3 has 15 amino acids. V lost 2 bases and J lost 3; bases outside the gene matches: 1. CDR3: CASSVGTSGSYEQYF. The CDR3 coding sequence is TGTGCCAGCAGCGTGGGGACTAGCGGGAGCTACGAGCAGTACTTC.

The sample holds a few counts of this clonotype. The chain employs TRBV20-1 and TRBJ2-3, with 11 bases identical to TRBD2. Germline CDR1 is DFQATT and CDR2 is SNEGSKA (reference sequence). CDR3 length: 16 amino acids. V was clipped by 4 bases and J by 3 bases; unmatched bases: 9. CDR3 DNA sequence: TGCAGTGCTATCCCCTTTACTAGCGGGAGTACAGATACGCAGTATTTT. Its protein product is CSAIPFTSGSTDTQYF.